This T cell receptor beta chain was observed in a study of control samples from healthy donors and cancer patients. This clone was seen more than once but under ten times. The protocol was immunoSEQ multiplex PCR, while the TCRdb copy is restricted to in-frame clones and leaves out a portion. The table records 99,000 or so clones, about 83% of them present only once. V shed 4 bases and J 4 bases; nucleotides not matched to a gene: 8. CDR1 SGHKS and CDR2 YYEKEE come from the germline V gene (reference sequence). The CDR3 is made up of 15 amino acids. The chain employs TRBV5-5 and TRBJ1-1, with TRBD1 matching over 9 bases. The TCR comes from a woman aged 45-65 years in good health. Sequencing was carried out using blood. In nucleotides, the CDR3 is TGTGCCAGCAGCGGCTACAGGGGGCGCAGCACTGAAGCTTTCTTT. Its protein is CASSGYRGRSTEAFF.